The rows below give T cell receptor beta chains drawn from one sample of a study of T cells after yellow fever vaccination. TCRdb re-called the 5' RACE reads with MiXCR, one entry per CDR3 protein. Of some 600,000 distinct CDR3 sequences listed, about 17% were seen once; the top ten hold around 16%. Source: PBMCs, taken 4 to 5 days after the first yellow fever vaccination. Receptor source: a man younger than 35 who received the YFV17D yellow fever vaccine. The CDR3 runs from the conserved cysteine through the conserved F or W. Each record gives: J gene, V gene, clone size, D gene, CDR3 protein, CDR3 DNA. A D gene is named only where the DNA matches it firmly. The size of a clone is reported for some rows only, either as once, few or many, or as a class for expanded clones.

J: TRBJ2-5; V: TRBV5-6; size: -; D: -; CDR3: CASSLALYQETQYF; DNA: TGTGCCAGCAGCTTAGCACTGTACCAAGAGACCCAGTACTTC
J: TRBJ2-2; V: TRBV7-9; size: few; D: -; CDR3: CAASNWGYNTGELFF; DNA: TGTGCCGCTTCCAACTGGGGCTACAACACCGGGGAGCTGTTTTTT
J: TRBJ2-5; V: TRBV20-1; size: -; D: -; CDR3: CSASRGPDQETQYF; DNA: TGCAGTGCTAGTCGGGGGCCGGACCAAGAGACCCAGTACTTC
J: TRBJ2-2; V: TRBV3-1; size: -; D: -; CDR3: CASSQTGLPTGELFF; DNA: TGTGCCAGCAGCCAAACGGGACTCCCCACCGGGGAGCTGTTTTTT
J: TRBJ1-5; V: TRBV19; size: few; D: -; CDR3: CASSPQWNSNQPQHF; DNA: TGTGCCAGTAGCCCCCAGTGGAATAGCAATCAGCCCCAGCATTTT
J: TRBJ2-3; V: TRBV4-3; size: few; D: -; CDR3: CASSQEHSVATQYF; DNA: TGCGCCAGCAGCCAAGAGCACAGCGTTGCTACGCAGTATTTT
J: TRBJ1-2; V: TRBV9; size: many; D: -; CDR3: CASSVAEAGWNGYTF; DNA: TGTGCCAGCAGCGTAGCAGAAGCAGGCTGGAATGGCTACACCTTC
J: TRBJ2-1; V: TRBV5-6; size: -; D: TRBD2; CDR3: CASSLPGLESNEQFF; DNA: TGTGCCAGCAGCCTACCGGGACTAGAGTCCAATGAGCAGTTCTTC
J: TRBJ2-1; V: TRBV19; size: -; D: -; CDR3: CASSTHRGSGNEQFF; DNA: TGTGCCAGTAGTACACACCGGGGTAGCGGCAATGAGCAGTTCTTC
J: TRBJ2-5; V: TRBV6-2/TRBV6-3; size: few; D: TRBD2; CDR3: CASSYRWGGQETQYF; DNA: TGTGCCAGCAGTTACAGGTGGGGGGGCCAAGAGACCCAGTACTTC
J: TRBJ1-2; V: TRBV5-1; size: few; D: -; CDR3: CASSLEEGSYGYTF; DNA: TGCGCCAGCAGCTTGGAAGAGGGTAGCTATGGCTACACCTTC
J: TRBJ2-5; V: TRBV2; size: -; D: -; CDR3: CASSEYRAETQYF; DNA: TGTGCCAGCAGTGAGTACAGGGCCGAGACCCAGTACTTC
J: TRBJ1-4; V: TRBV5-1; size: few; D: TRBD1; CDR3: CASHRGTSTNEKLFF; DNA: TGCGCCAGCCACAGGGGGACCTCAACTAATGAAAAACTGTTTTTT
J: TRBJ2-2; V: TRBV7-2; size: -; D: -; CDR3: CASSLNWGELFF; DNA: TGTGCCAGCAGCTTAAATTGGGGGGAGCTGTTTTTT
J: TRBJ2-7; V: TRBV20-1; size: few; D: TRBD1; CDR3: CSAAVPRTGGFEQYF; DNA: TGCAGTGCTGCGGTCCCTAGGACAGGGGGTTTCGAGCAGTACTTC
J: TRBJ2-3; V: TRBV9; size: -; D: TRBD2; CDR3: CASSVGRGGTTDTQYF; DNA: TGTGCCAGCAGCGTAGGGCGCGGGGGGACCACAGATACGCAGTATTTT
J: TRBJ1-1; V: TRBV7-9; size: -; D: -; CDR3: CASSSGIGGNTEAFF; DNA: TGTGCCAGCAGCTCGGGGATCGGTGGGAACACTGAAGCTTTCTTT
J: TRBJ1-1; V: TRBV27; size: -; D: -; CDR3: CASIPAGDTEAFF; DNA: TGTGCCAGCATCCCCGCAGGGGACACTGAAGCTTTCTTT
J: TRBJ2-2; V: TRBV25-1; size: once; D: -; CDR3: CASSVDSFTGELFF; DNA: TGTGCCAGCAGTGTGGACAGTTTTACCGGGGAGCTGTTTTTT
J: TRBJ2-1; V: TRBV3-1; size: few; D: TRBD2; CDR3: CASSQAAGGNEQFF; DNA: TGTGCCAGCAGCCAAGCTGCGGGGGGTAATGAGCAGTTCTTC
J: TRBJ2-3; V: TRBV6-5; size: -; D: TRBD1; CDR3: CASSYSEGQGNTDTQYF; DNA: TGTGCCAGCAGTTACTCGGAGGGACAGGGGAACACAGATACGCAGTATTTT
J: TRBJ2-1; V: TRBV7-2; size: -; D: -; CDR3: CASSLKGGDEQFF; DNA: TGTGCCAGCAGCTTAAAGGGGGGTGATGAGCAGTTCTTC
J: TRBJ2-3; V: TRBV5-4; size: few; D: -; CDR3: CASSLDASSTDTQYF; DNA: TGTGCCAGCAGCTTGGACGCCTCTAGCACAGATACGCAGTATTTT
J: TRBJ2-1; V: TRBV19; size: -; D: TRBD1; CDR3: CASSIDSGTGSSYNEQFF; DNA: TGTGCCAGTAGTATAGATTCCGGGACAGGGTCGTCCTACAATGAGCAGTTCTTC
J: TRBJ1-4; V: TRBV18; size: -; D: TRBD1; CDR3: CASSQGQEINEKLFF; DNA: TGTGCCAGCTCACAGGGACAGGAGATTAATGAAAAACTGTTTTTT
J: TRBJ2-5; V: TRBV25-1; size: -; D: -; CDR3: CASQRETQYF; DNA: TGTGCCAGCCAGAGAGAGACCCAGTACTTC
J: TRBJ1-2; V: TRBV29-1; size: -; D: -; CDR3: CSVGHLGYTF; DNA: TGCAGCGTGGGACATCTTGGCTACACCTTC
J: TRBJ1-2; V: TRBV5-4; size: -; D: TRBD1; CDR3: CASSLRDRIPYGYTF; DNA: TGTGCCAGCAGCCTTCGGGACAGAATTCCTTATGGCTACACCTTC
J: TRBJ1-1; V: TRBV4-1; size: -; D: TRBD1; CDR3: CASSQAVPGQGPREAFF; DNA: TGCGCCAGCAGCCAAGCCGTCCCGGGACAGGGGCCGCGGGAAGCTTTCTTT
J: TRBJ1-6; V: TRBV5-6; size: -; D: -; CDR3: CASSRTLNNSPLHF; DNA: TGTGCCAGCAGCCGGACACTCAATAATTCACCCCTCCACTTT
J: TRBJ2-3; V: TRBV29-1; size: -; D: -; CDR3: CSVQGIMTDTQYF; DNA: TGCAGCGTTCAGGGTATAATGACAGATACGCAGTATTTT
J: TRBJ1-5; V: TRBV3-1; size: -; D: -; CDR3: CASSQEGRGDQPQHF; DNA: TGTGCCAGCAGCCAAGAAGGGAGGGGAGATCAGCCCCAGCATTTT
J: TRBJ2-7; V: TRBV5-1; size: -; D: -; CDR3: CASSPVSGSSYEQYF; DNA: TGCGCCAGCAGCCCCGTTTCGGGGAGCTCCTACGAGCAGTACTTC
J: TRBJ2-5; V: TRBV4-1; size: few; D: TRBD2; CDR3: CASSQVPRGVQETQYF; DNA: TGCGCCAGCAGCCAAGTCCCACGGGGGGTCCAAGAGACCCAGTACTTC
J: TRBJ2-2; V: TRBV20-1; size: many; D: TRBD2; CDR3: CSARGLAGVGGELFF; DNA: TGCAGTGCACGGGGACTAGCGGGGGTAGGCGGGGAGCTGTTTTTT
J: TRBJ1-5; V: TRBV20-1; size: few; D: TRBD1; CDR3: CSARDRTGAGFRPQHF; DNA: TGCAGTGCTAGAGATCGGACAGGGGCGGGTTTTAGGCCCCAGCATTTT